A single sample gave rise to the 14 T cell receptor beta chains below, sequenced in a study of cytomegalovirus exposure and HLA in healthy donors. PCR used 60 Vbeta primers and 13 Jbeta primers. TCRdb's copy holds only in-frame clones and misses some; the assay was immunoSEQ multiplex PCR. The data contain approximately 110,000 clones, 50% to 65% of them singletons. The material sequenced was PBMCs. All receptors derive from a man between 25 and 39 years old in good health and CMV-seropositive.

The genes are TRBV27 and TRBJ2-7, with 8 bases aligning to TRBD2. J lost 2 bases, V lost 5 bases, and 5 bases had no gene match. The CDR3 spans 14 residues. From germline, CDR1 is MNHEY and CDR2 SMNVEV (reference sequence). In DNA, the CDR3 is TGTGCCAGCAGTCCGGGGGGGGGCCCCTACGAGCAGTACTTC. Amino acid sequence: CASSPGGGPYEQYF.

J is TRBJ1-4 and V is TRBV15; 8 bases map to TRBD1. This CDR3 comprises 15 residues. CDR1 is LNHNV, CDR2 YYDKDF, per germline (reference sequence). The V and J ends lost 6 bases and 2 bases, in that order; junction bases with no gene match: 5. The CDR3 sequence is CATRDGQGTNEKLFF. The CDR3 nucleotides read TGTGCCACCAGAGACGGACAGGGCACTAATGAAAAACTGTTTTTT.

This chain joins TRBV25-1 and TRBJ2-1; 8 nucleotides match TRBD2. Germline assignment: CDR1 MGHDK and CDR2 SYGVNS. The CDR3 covers 13 residues. The ends lost 7 bases at V and 7 bases at J; junction bases unmatched: 6. The chain's CDR3 is CASIAAGANEQFF. CDR3 DNA: TGTGCCAGCATAGCAGCGGGGGCAAATGAGCAGTTCTTC.

CDR3 bases: TGTGCCAGCAGTTACCAGACAGGGGGCGATCAGCCCCAGCATTTT. Its translation is CASSYQTGGDQPQHF. This sequence joins TRBV6-5 and TRBJ1-5; 10 nucleotides align to TRBD1. The CDR3 sequence is 15 residues long. Trimming at V came to 2 bases and at J to 5 bases, leaving 3 bases not matched to a gene. Germline CDR1 reads MNHEY; CDR2 reads SVGAGI.

This chain uses TRBV15 with TRBJ2-1; 8 bases are shared with TRBD2. Germline CDR1 and CDR2: LNHNV and YYDKDF (reference sequence). V dropped 3 bases and J dropped 7; count of bases not matched to a gene: 11. This CDR3 has 16 residues. CDR3 sequence: CATSRVGGGAWNEQFF. CDR3 sequence (DNA): TGTGCCACCAGCAGGGTCGGGGGGGGTGCGTGGAATGAGCAGTTCTTC.

The chain recombines TRBV4-2 with TRBJ2-7; 7 bases agree with TRBD2. The ends lost 1 base at V and 6 bases at J; junction bases unmatched: 12. Germline-derived CDR1 and CDR2 are LGHNA and YNFKEQ. The CDR3 has 16 residues. The CDR3 nucleotides read TGTGCCAGCAGCCAAGGAAGGGAGCGGGGCTCTAGCGAGCAGTACTTC. Protein sequence: CASSQGRERGSSEQYF.

This clone turned up a few times. J is TRBJ2-7 and V is TRBV6-1, with D perhaps matching TRBD2 (5 bases). CDR1 MNHNS and CDR2 SASEGT come from the germline V gene. The CDR3 runs to 16 residues. V was shortened by 4 bases and J by 1 base, with 17 bases between the two germline ends. CDR3 coding DNA: TGTGCCAGCAGTGCTTCCGGACTCTCGGGGTCCTACGAGCAGTACTTC. Translation gives CASSASGLSGSYEQYF.

The chain couples TRBV7-9 to TRBJ2-1; 15 nucleotides agree with TRBD2. The CDR3 runs to 16 residues. V lost 5 bases to trimming and J lost 4 bases; unmatched junction nucleotides: 3. Looked up from germline, CDR1 is SEHNR and CDR2 is FQNEAQ (reference sequence). In nucleotides, the CDR3 is TGTGCCAGCAGCCTAGGACTAGCGGGGGGGTACAATGAGCAGTTCTTC. This gives the protein CASSLGLAGGYNEQFF.

The V call is TRBV5-4, the J call TRBJ2-1; D possibly corresponds to TRBD1 (6 bases). Germline V gives CDR1 SGHNT, CDR2 YYREEE (reference sequence). The V gene lost 4 bases and the J gene lost 5 bases, with 19 bases spanning the gap. The CDR3 sequence is 16 residues long. The CDR3 loop is CASSLPGTRGDNEQFF. For the CDR3, the DNA is TGTGCCAGCAGCCTCCCCGGGACACGAGGGGACAATGAGCAGTTCTTC.

J is TRBJ2-7 and V is TRBV7-9, with 7 nucleotides matching TRBD1. CDR3 length: 13 residues. J gave up 3 bases and V 6 bases, and 5 bases lay outside the gene matches. Germline V gene data show CDR1 as SEHNR and CDR2 as FQNEAQ (reference sequence). The DNA of the CDR3 is TGTGCCAGCAGGTCCGGGACAGACTACGAGCAGTACTTC. This encodes CASRSGTDYEQYF.

The chain links TRBV27 to TRBJ2-1; 8 nucleotides line up with TRBD2. V lost 3 bases and J lost 4; bases outside the gene matches: 2. From germline, CDR1 is MNHEY and CDR2 SMNVEV (reference sequence). The CDR3 covers 14 residues. In DNA form, the CDR3 reads TGTGCCAGCAGTTTGCCTAGCGGGTACAATGAGCAGTTCTTC. This sequence encodes CASSLPSGYNEQFF.

This chain connects TRBV5-1 to TRBJ2-2, with D perhaps matching TRBD1 (6 bases). CDR3 length: 14 residues. The V end was cut by 6 bases, the J end by 5 bases, with 14 bases between. Per germline, CDR1 SGHRS and CDR2 YFSETQ. CDR3 residues: CASTTTGSTGELFF. The CDR3 nucleotides read TGCGCCAGCACCACGACAGGCTCAACCGGGGAGCTGTTTTTT.

This clone was recorded once. V and J are TRBV6-5 and TRBJ2-7, with TRBD1 matching 11 bases. CDR1 is MNHEY and CDR2 is SVGAGI in the germline V gene. V lost 6 bases and J lost 4; bases outside the gene matches: 5. This CDR3 is 14 amino acids long. The CDR3 sequence: CASRSGQGAYEQYF. The DNA for the CDR3 is TGTGCCAGCAGATCCGGACAGGGGGCTTACGAGCAGTACTTC.

V is TRBV19 and J is TRBJ2-3; 9 nucleotides match TRBD2. V lost 5 bases to trimming and J lost 3 bases; unmatched junction nucleotides: 3. The CDR3 sequence is 14 residues long. CDR1 LNHDA and CDR2 SQIVND come from the germline V gene (reference sequence). The CDR3 DNA follows: TGTGCCAGTAGTTCGCTAGCGGGGACAGATACGCAGTATTTT. It is translated as CASSSLAGTDTQYF.